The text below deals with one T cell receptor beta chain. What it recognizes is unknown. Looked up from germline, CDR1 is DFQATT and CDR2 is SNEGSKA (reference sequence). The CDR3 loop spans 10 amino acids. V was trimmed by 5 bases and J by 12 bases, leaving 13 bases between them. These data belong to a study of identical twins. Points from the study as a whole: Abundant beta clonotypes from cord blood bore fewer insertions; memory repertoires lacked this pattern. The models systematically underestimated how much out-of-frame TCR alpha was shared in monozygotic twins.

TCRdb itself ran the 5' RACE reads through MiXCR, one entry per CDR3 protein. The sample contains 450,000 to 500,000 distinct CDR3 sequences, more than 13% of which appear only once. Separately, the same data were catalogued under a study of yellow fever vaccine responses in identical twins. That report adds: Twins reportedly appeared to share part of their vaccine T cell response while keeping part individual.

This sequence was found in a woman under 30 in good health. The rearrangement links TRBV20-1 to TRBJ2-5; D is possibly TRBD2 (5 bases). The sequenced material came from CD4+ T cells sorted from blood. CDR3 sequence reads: CSAGPGIEYF. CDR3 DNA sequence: TGCAGTGCTGGGCCCGGGATTGAGTACTTC.